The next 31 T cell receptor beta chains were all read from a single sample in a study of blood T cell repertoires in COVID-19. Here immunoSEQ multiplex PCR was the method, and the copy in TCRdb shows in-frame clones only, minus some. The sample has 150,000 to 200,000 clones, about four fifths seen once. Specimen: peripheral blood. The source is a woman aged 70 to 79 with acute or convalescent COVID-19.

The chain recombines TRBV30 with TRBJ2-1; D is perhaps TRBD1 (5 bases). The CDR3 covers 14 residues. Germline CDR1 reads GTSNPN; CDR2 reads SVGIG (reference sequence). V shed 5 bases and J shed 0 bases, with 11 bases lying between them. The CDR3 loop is CAWDQGSSYNEQFF. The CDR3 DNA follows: TGTGCCTGGGACCAGGGAAGCTCCTACAATGAGCAGTTCTTC.

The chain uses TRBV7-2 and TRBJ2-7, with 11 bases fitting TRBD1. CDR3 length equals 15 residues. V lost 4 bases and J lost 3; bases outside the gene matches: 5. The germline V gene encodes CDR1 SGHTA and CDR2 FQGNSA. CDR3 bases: TGTGCCAGCAGCTCGTCCGGGACAGGGGGCTACGAGCAGTACTTC. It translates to CASSSSGTGGYEQYF. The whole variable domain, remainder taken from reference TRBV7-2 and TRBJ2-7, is GAGVSQSPSNKVTEKGKDVELRCDPISGHTALYWYRQSLGQGLEFLIYFQGNSAPDKSGLPSDRFSAERTGGSVSTLTIQRTQQEDSAVYLCASSSSGTGGYEQYFGPGTRLTVT.

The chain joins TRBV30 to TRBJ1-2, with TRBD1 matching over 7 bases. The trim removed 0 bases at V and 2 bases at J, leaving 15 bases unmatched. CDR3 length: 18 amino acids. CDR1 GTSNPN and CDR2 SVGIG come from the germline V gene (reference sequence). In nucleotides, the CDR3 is TGTGCCTGGAGTGTAAGGGCGGCAGGGGGGATTGAAAACTATGGCTACACCTTC. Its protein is CAWSVRAAGGIENYGYTF.

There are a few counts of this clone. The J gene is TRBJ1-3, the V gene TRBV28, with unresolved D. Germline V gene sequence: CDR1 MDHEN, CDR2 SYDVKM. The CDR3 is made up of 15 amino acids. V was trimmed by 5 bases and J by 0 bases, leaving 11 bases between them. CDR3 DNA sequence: TGTGCCAGCAGTGGCAGGCCGAGCTCTGGAAACACCATATATTTT. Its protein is CASSGRPSSGNTIYF.

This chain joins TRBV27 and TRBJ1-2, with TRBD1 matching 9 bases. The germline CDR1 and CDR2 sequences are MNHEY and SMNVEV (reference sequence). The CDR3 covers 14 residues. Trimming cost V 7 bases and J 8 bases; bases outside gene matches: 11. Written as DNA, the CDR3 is TGTGCCAGCAAACCCGGGACAGGGTTCTGGGGCTACACCTTC. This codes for CASKPGTGFWGYTF.

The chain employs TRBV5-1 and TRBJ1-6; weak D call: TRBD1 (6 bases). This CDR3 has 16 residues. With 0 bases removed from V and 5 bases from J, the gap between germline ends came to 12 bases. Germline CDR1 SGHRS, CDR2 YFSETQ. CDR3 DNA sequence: TGCGCCAGCAGCTTGGGGGCAGGGGTTAATAATTCACCCCTCCACTTT. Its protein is CASSLGAGVNNSPLHF.

This CDR3 reads CAWSRQGEAFF. The CDR3 DNA reads as TGTGCCTGGTCAAGGCAGGGTGAAGCTTTCTTT. The rearrangement joins TRBV30 to TRBJ1-1; tentatively, D is TRBD1 (5 bases). Per germline, CDR1 GTSNPN and CDR2 SVGIG (reference sequence). Trimming stripped 5 bases from V and 7 bases from J, with 11 bases between. The CDR3 contains 11 residues.

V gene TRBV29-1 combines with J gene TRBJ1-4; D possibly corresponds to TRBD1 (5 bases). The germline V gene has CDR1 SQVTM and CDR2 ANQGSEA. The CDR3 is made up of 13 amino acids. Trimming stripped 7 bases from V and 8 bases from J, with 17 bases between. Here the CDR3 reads CSAAGQGGEKLFF. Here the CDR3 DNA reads TGCAGCGCCGCGGGGCAGGGAGGGGAAAAACTGTTTTTT. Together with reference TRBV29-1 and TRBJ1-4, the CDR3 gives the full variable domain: SAVISQKPSRDICQRGTSLTIQCQVDSQVTMMFWYRQQPGQSLTLIATANQGSEATYESGFVIDKFPISRPNLTFSTLTVSNMSPEDSSIYLCSAAGQGGEKLFFGSGTQLSVL.

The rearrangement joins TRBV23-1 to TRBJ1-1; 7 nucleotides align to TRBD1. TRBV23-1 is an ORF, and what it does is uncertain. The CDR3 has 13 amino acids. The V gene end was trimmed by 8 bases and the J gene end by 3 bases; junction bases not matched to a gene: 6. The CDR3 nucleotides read TGCGCCAGCTGCGACAGGGATGACACTGAAGCTTTCTTT. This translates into CASCDRDDTEAFF.

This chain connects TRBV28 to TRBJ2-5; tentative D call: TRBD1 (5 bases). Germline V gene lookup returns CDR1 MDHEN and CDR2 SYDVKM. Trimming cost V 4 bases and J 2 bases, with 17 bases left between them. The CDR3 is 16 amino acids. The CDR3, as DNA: TGTGCCAGCAGTTACCCACTTGGACATTTTCAAGAGACCCAGTACTTC. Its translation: CASSYPLGHFQETQYF.

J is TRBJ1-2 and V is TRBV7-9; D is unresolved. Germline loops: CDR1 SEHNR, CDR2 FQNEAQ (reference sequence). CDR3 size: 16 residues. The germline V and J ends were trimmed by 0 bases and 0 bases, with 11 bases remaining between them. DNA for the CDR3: TGTGCCAGCAGCTTAGCGCGGCAGCGATCTAACTATGGCTACACCTTC. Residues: CASSLARQRSNYGYTF.

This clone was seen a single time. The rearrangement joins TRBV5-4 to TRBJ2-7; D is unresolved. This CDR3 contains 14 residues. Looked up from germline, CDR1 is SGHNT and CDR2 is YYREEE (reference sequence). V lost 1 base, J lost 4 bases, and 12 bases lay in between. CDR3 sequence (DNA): TGTGCCAGCAGCTTGCTGGGCCAATCTTACGAGCAGTACTTC. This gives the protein CASSLLGQSYEQYF.

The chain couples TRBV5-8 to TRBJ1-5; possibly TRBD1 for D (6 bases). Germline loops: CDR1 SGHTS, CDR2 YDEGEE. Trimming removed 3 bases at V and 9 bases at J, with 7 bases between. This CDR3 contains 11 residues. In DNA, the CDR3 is TGTGCCAGCAGCTCAGGGGCGCCCCAGCATTTT. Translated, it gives CASSSGAPQHF. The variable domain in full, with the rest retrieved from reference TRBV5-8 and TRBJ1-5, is EAGVTQSPTHLIKTRGQQATLRCSPISGHTSVYWYQQALGLGLQFLLWYDEGEERNRGNFPPRFSGRQFPNYSSELNVNALELEDSALYLCASSSGAPQHFGDGTRLSIL.

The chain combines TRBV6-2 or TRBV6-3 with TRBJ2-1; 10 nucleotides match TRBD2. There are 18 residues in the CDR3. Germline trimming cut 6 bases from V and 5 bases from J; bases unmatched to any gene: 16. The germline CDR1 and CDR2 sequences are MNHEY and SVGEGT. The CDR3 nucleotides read TGTGCCAGCAGCATACGAAGGATAGCGGGGGGAATCAACAATGAGCAGTTCTTC. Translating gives CASSIRRIAGGINNEQFF.

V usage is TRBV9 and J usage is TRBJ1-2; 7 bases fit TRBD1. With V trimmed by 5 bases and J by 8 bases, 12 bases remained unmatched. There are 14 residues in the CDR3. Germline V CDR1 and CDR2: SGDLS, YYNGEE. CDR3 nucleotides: TGTGCCAGCAGAGACGCCGGACAGGCGCAGGGCTACACCTTC. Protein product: CASRDAGQAQGYTF.

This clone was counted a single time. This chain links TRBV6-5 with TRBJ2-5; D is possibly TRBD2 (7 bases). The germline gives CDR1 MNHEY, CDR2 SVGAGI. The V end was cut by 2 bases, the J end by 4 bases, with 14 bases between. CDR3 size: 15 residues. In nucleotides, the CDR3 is TGTGCCAGCAGTTACAGGGGCGGGGGCGGAGAGACCCAGTACTTC. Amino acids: CASSYRGGGGETQYF.

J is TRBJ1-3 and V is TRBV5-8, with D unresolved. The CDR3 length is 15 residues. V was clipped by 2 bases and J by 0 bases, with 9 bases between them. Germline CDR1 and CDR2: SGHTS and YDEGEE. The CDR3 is CASSFGRGSGNTIYF. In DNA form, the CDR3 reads TGTGCCAGCAGCTTTGGCCGAGGCTCTGGAAACACCATATATTTT.

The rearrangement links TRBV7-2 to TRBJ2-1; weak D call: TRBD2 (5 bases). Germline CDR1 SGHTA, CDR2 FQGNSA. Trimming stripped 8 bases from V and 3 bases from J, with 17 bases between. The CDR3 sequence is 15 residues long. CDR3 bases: TGTGCCAGCGCAAGAGCGGAGCACTTCTACAATGAGCAGTTCTTC. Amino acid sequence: CASARAEHFYNEQFF.

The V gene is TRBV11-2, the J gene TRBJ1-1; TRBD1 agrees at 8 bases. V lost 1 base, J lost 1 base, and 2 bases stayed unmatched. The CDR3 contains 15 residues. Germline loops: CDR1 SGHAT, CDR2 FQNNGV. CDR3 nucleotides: TGTGCCAGCAGCTTAGTTACAGGGGGGAACACTGAAGCTTTCTTT. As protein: CASSLVTGGNTEAFF.

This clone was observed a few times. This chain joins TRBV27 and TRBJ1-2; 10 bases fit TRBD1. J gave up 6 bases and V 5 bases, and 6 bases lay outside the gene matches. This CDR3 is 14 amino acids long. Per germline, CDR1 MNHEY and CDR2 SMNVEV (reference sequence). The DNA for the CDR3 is TGTGCCAGCAGTCAGGACAGGGGGTATCATGGCTACACCTTC. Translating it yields CASSQDRGYHGYTF.

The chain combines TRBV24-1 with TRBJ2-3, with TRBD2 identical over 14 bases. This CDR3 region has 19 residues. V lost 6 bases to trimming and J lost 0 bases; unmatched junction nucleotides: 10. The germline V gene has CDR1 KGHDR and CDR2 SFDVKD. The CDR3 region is CATSQPGLAGATSTDTQYF. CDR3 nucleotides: TGTGCCACCAGTCAACCGGGACTAGCGGGGGCGACTAGCACAGATACGCAGTATTTT.

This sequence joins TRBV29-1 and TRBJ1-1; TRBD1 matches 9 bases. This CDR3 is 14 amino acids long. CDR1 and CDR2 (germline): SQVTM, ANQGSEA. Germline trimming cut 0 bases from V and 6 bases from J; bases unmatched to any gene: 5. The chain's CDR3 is CSVEEQGARAEAFF. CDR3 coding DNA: TGCAGCGTTGAAGAACAGGGGGCTAGGGCTGAAGCTTTCTTT.

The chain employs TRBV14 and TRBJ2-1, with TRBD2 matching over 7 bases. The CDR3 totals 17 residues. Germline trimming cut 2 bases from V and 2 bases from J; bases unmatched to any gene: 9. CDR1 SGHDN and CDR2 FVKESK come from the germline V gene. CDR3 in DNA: TGTGCCAGCAGCCAACCCCGGGGAGGGAGGGCCTACAATGAGCAGTTCTTC. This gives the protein CASSQPRGGRAYNEQFF.

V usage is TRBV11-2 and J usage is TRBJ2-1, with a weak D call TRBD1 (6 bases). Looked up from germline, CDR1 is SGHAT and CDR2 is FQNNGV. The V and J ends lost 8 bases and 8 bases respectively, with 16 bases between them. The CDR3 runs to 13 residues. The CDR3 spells CASLNRAWDEQFF. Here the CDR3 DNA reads TGTGCCAGCCTAAACAGGGCCTGGGATGAGCAGTTCTTC.

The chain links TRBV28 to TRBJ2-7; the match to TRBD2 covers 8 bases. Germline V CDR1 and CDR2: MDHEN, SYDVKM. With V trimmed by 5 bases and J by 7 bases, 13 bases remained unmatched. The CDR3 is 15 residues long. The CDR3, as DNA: TGTGCCAGCAGTGAACCGGGACTAGGGGTCTTGGAGCAGTACTTC. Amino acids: CASSEPGLGVLEQYF.

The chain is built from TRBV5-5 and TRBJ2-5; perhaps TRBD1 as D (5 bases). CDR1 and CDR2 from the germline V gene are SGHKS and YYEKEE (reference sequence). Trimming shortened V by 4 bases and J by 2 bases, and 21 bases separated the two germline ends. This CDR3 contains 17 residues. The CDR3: CASSARLGVGFQETQYF. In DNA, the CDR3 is TGTGCCAGCAGCGCCCGTCTAGGGGTTGGTTTTCAAGAGACCCAGTACTTC.

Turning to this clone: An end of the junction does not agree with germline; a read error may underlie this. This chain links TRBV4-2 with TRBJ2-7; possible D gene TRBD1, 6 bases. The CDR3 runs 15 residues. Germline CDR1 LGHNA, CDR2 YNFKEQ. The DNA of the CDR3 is TGTGCCAGCAGCCGTAGACAGGACGCCTCCAACGAGCAGTACTTC. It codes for CASSRRQDASNEQYF.

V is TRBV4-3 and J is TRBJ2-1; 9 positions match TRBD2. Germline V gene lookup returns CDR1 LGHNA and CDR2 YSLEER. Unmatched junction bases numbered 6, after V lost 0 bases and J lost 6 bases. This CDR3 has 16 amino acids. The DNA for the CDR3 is TGCGCCAGCAGCCAAGAGGCGGGAGGGTACCCCAATGAGCAGTTCTTC. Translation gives CASSQEAGGYPNEQFF.

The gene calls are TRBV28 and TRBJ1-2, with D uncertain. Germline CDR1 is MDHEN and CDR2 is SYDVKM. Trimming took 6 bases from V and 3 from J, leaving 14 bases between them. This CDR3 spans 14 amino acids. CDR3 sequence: CASSTSGQHYGYTF. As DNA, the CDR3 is TGTGCCAGCAGCACTAGCGGGCAACACTATGGCTACACCTTC.

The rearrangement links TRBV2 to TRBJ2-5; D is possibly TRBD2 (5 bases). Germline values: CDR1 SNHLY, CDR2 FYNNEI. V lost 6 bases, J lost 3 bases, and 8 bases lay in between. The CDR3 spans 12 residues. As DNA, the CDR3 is TGTGCCAGCAGCTGGGGAGAAGAGACCCAGTACTTC. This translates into CASSWGEETQYF.

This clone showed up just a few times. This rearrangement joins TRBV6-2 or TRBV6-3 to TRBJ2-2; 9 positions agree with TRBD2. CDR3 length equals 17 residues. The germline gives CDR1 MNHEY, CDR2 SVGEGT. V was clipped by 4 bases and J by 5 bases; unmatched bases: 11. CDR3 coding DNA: TGTGCCAGCAGTTTCCAACGCGGGGGGGCATGGACCGGGGAGCTGTTTTTT. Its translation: CASSFQRGGAWTGELFF.